This record concerns one T cell receptor beta chain sequence. This sample includes further DNA sequences coding for the same CDR3. This entry comes from a study of T cell clones after liver transplantation. Across the whole study: Liver transplant recipients had immunosuppression withdrawal attempted within 2 years.

This CDR3 is 13 amino acids long. V lost 6 bases and J lost 5, with 13 bases in between. In germline, CDR1 is SNHLY, CDR2 FYNNEI. The method was immunoSEQ multiplex PCR; TCRdb's version includes in-frame clones alone and lacks a portion of them. The table records 80,000 or so clones, roughly 85% of them present only once. Unstimulated PBMCs were sorted into CD3+CD4+ and CD3+CD8+ populations. The sequence was obtained from a human patient who received a liver transplant. Some T cells may arise from the graft donor. This sample comprised CD4+ T cells from blood, obtained 45 to 46 months after liver transplant. J is TRBJ1-1 and V is TRBV2; no clear D. CDR3 loop: CASSEGPGTEAFF. Here the CDR3 DNA reads TGTGCCAGCAGCGAGGGCCCGGGGACTGAAGCTTTCTTT.